These T cell receptor beta chains were read from a single sample in a study of T-cell memory formation after mild COVID-19. Each CDR3 protein gets one entry after TCRdb re-called the 5' RACE reads with MiXCR. The sample has around 200,000 distinct CDR3 sequences, around a fifth seen once. Sequenced input: PBMCs or a T cell subset sorted from them (not recorded which). The receptors shown here come from an adult woman who had mild COVID-19 (a few samples of this study predate the infection). Cell type and time point are not known. Each CDR3 is given with its conserved first and last residue. A D gene is named only where the DNA matches it firmly. Part of the rows lack a size; the others show once, few, many or a class for expanded clones.

V: TRBV7-3; size: few; D: NA; J: TRBJ2-1; DNA: TGTGCCAGCAGCTCCGTGGACAGTGAGCAGTTCTTC; CDR3: CASSSVDSEQFF
V: TRBV27; size: many; D: NA; J: TRBJ2-3; DNA: TGTGCCAGCAGCCACACCGGAGGATCGCTTATCACAGATACGCAGTATTTT; CDR3: CASSHTGGSLITDTQYF
V: TRBV21-1; size: NA; D: NA; J: TRBJ1-1; DNA: TGTGCCAGCAGCAAAGGAACGGTGTCAGGAGCTTTCTTT; CDR3: CASSKGTVSGAFF
V: TRBV7-3; size: few; D: NA; J: TRBJ2-1; DNA: TGTGCCAGCAGCCTCCCCGGGGGTGAGCAGTTCTTC; CDR3: CASSLPGGEQFF
V: TRBV27; size: few; D: TRBD1; J: TRBJ2-3; DNA: TGTGCCAGCAGTTTAACCTTGGGACAGGGATTAGATACGCAGTATTTT; CDR3: CASSLTLGQGLDTQYF
V: TRBV5-1; size: NA; D: NA; J: TRBJ2-5; DNA: TGCGCCAGCAGCTTGAAATACGGACTGGAGTGGACGGAGACCCAGTACTTC; CDR3: CASSLKYGLEWTETQYF
V: TRBV27; size: NA; D: NA; J: TRBJ2-3; DNA: TGTGCCACCGGGACTTCCGATACGCAGTATTTT; CDR3: CATGTSDTQYF
V: TRBV24-1; size: NA; D: TRBD1; J: TRBJ2-2; DNA: TGTGCCACCAGTGATTTCCGGGACAGGGGGCGTCTCGACACCGGGGAGCTGTTTTTT; CDR3: CATSDFRDRGRLDTGELFF
V: TRBV29-1; size: NA; D: TRBD2; J: TRBJ2-1; DNA: TGCAGCGTTCGAGACAGCGGGGAGGATACGGGAGGGCAGTTCTTC; CDR3: CSVRDSGEDTGGQFF
V: TRBV7-9; size: few; D: TRBD1; J: TRBJ1-3; DNA: TGTGCCAGCAGCAATATTAGTAGCGCCGGGACAGCTGGAAACACCATATATTTT; CDR3: CASSNISSAGTAGNTIYF
V: TRBV7-8; size: NA; D: NA; J: TRBJ2-2; DNA: TGTGCCAGCAGCACCCCTAGCGCTGGCGGGGAGCTGTTTTTT; CDR3: CASSTPSAGGELFF
V: TRBV6-5; size: few; D: NA; J: TRBJ1-5; DNA: TGTGCCAGCAGCCCAGGTGCGAATCAGCCCCAGCATTTT; CDR3: CASSPGANQPQHF
V: TRBV9; size: NA; D: TRBD1; J: TRBJ2-7; DNA: TGTGCCAGCAGCTCCACGACAGGGGTGGGCGTCGAGCAGTACTTC; CDR3: CASSSTTGVGVEQYF
V: TRBV11-2; size: few; D: NA; J: TRBJ1-2; DNA: TGTGCCAGCAGCTTTGGGGGGCCGAACTATGGCTACACCTTC; CDR3: CASSFGGPNYGYTF
V: TRBV29-1; size: NA; D: NA; J: TRBJ2-7; DNA: TGCAGCGTTGTAATGATAGGGGGAAAATACGAGCAGTACTTC; CDR3: CSVVMIGGKYEQYF
V: TRBV9; size: NA; D: NA; J: TRBJ1-6; DNA: TGTGCCAGCAGCCCCCGGACAGATCAGCGGAATTCACCCCTCCACTTT; CDR3: CASSPRTDQRNSPLHF
V: TRBV9; size: NA; D: TRBD1; J: TRBJ2-3; DNA: TGTGCCAGCAGCGTAAAAAAGGACGGACAGGCGCCTAGCACAGATACGCAGTATTTT; CDR3: CASSVKKDGQAPSTDTQYF
V: TRBV7-6; size: NA; D: NA; J: TRBJ2-1; DNA: TGTGCCAGCAGCTTAGCGGCTGGGGGCTCCTACAATGAGCAGTTCTTC; CDR3: CASSLAAGGSYNEQFF
V: TRBV7-9; size: few; D: NA; J: TRBJ2-1; DNA: TGTGCCAGCAGACCCCCGGGTAGCGATGAGCAGTTCTTC; CDR3: CASRPPGSDEQFF
V: TRBV9; size: few; D: TRBD1; J: TRBJ1-1; DNA: TGTGCCAGCAGCAAAGGGACAGGACTCATGAACACTGAAGCTTTCTTT; CDR3: CASSKGTGLMNTEAFF
V: TRBV4-1; size: few; D: NA; J: TRBJ1-1; DNA: TGCGCCACCGTTGGTTATGGCACTGAAGCTTTCTTT; CDR3: CATVGYGTEAFF
V: TRBV21-1; size: many; D: NA; J: TRBJ2-5; DNA: TGTGCCAGCAGGTCCCCGGGGTTGGGGACAGGGGACGAAGAGACCCAGTACTTC; CDR3: CASRSPGLGTGDEETQYF
V: TRBV11-3; size: NA; D: TRBD2; J: TRBJ2-1; DNA: TGTGCCGTCCGGTTAGCGGGAGGGGGTGAGCAGTTCTTC; CDR3: CAVRLAGGGEQFF
V: TRBV29-1; size: few; D: NA; J: TRBJ1-6; DNA: TGCAGCGTTGGGGCCGCCAAGTCCCACTTT; CDR3: CSVGAAKSHF
V: TRBV27; size: NA; D: TRBD1; J: TRBJ1-2; DNA: TGTGCCAGCAGTCTTCCCGGGACAGGGGGCGGGTATGGCTACACCTTC; CDR3: CASSLPGTGGGYGYTF
V: TRBV15; size: NA; D: NA; J: TRBJ2-3; DNA: TGTGCCACCAGCCGAGTCGGCGCAGATACGCAGTATTTT; CDR3: CATSRVGADTQYF
V: TRBV6-5; size: few; D: NA; J: TRBJ1-6; DNA: TGTGCCAGCAGTTACTCTCAGGGGTATAATTCACCCCTCCACTTT; CDR3: CASSYSQGYNSPLHF
V: TRBV2; size: few; D: NA; J: TRBJ2-4; DNA: TGTGCCAGCAGTGAAGGGCGGGACTCCACGAACATTCAGTACTTC; CDR3: CASSEGRDSTNIQYF
V: TRBV5-1; size: NA; D: NA; J: TRBJ1-1; DNA: TGCGCCAGCAGCTTGAGCAGCGTTGATGAAGCTTTCTTT; CDR3: CASSLSSVDEAFF
V: TRBV3-1; size: NA; D: TRBD2; J: TRBJ2-7; DNA: TGTGCCAGCAGCCAAGAGACGGGACTAGCGGGGGTATACGAGCAGTACTTC; CDR3: CASSQETGLAGVYEQYF
V: TRBV25-1; size: NA; D: TRBD2; J: TRBJ2-5; DNA: TGTGCCAGCACTCCGGGAGGCGAGACCCAGTACTTC; CDR3: CASTPGGETQYF
V: TRBV29-1; size: NA; D: TRBD2; J: TRBJ2-3; DNA: TGCAGCGTTGAGGTAGCGGGACCGTACACAGATACGCAGTATTTT; CDR3: CSVEVAGPYTDTQYF
V: TRBV19; size: few; D: TRBD2; J: TRBJ2-1; DNA: TGTGCCAGTAGGACCGGACTAGCGGGGGAGCCCTACAATGAGCAGTTCTTC; CDR3: CASRTGLAGEPYNEQFF
V: TRBV7-2; size: NA; D: NA; J: TRBJ2-3; DNA: TGTGCCAGCAGCCTAACTGTGGGAGATACGCAGTATTTT; CDR3: CASSLTVGDTQYF
V: TRBV4-3; size: NA; D: NA; J: TRBJ2-2; DNA: TGCGCCAGCAGCCAAGATCGCAGTCACCTTGTCTACACCGGGGAGCTGTTTTTT; CDR3: CASSQDRSHLVYTGELFF
V: TRBV4-1; size: few; D: NA; J: TRBJ2-7; DNA: TGCGCCAGCAGCCAAGAGCATGCACGTAGCTACGAGCAGTACTTC; CDR3: CASSQEHARSYEQYF
V: TRBV5-4; size: few; D: TRBD2; J: TRBJ2-2; DNA: TGTGCCAGCAGCACGACTAGCGGGGTACTGTCATCCGGGGAGCTGTTTTTT; CDR3: CASSTTSGVLSSGELFF
V: TRBV5-5; size: NA; D: NA; J: TRBJ2-3; DNA: TGTGCCAGCATCCACCGGAGGTTCTCCCGCACAGATACGCAGTATTTT; CDR3: CASIHRRFSRTDTQYF
V: TRBV6-5; size: NA; D: NA; J: TRBJ1-1; DNA: TGTGCCAGCACTCCACTCGGGGCGAAAAGGACTGAAGCTTTCTTT; CDR3: CASTPLGAKRTEAFF
V: TRBV10-3; size: NA; D: NA; J: TRBJ1-2; DNA: TGTGCCATCAACGCAGGGTTTAAGGATGGCTACACCTTC; CDR3: CAINAGFKDGYTF
V: TRBV6-5; size: few; D: TRBD2; J: TRBJ2-1; DNA: TGTGCCAGCAGGCTAGCGGGAGCTAACAATGAGCAGTTCTTC; CDR3: CASRLAGANNEQFF
V: TRBV29-1; size: few; D: NA; J: TRBJ1-1; DNA: TGCAGCGTTGAATTGGTGGACAGTGGTGAAGCTTTCTTT; CDR3: CSVELVDSGEAFF
V: TRBV29-1; size: few; D: NA; J: TRBJ2-1; DNA: TGCAGCGTTGAATACGGGTCACAGAACAATGAGCAGTTCTTC; CDR3: CSVEYGSQNNEQFF
V: TRBV5-1; size: NA; D: TRBD1; J: TRBJ2-1; DNA: TGCGCCAGCAATCCGGGACAGGGAGTAGATGAGCAGTTCTTC; CDR3: CASNPGQGVDEQFF
V: TRBV7-9; size: NA; D: NA; J: TRBJ2-7; DNA: TGTGCCAGCAGCTTAAGGCAGGGTCGCGAGCAGTACTTC; CDR3: CASSLRQGREQYF
V: TRBV20-1; size: few; D: NA; J: TRBJ1-3; DNA: TGCAGTGCTAGAGAGCGGGGAGGAAACACCATATATTTT; CDR3: CSARERGGNTIYF
V: TRBV4-3; size: few; D: TRBD1; J: TRBJ1-2; DNA: TGCGCCAGCAGCCAAAGCGACAGGGTGGAAGGCTACACCTTC; CDR3: CASSQSDRVEGYTF
V: TRBV4-2; size: NA; D: NA; J: TRBJ2-7; DNA: TGTGCCAGCAGCCAAGACCTTTGGGACAACGGGGACGAGCAGTACTTC; CDR3: CASSQDLWDNGDEQYF
V: TRBV4-1; size: NA; D: TRBD2; J: TRBJ2-1; DNA: TGCGCCAGCAGCCTAGCGGGGGATACCTACAATGAGCAGTTCTTC; CDR3: CASSLAGDTYNEQFF
V: TRBV7-9; size: many; D: NA; J: TRBJ1-2; DNA: TGTGCCAGCAGCTTAGCCGGGGACTATGGCTACACCTTC; CDR3: CASSLAGDYGYTF
V: TRBV12-3/TRBV12-4; size: few; D: TRBD1; J: TRBJ1-2; DNA: TGTGCCAGCACCCAGGGCCCTACAGGGGCTAACTATGGCTACACCTTC; CDR3: CASTQGPTGANYGYTF
V: TRBV29-1; size: NA; D: NA; J: TRBJ2-1; DNA: TGCAGCGTTGAAGGGGCCGGACAGTCTTCCTACAATGAGCAGTTCTTC; CDR3: CSVEGAGQSSYNEQFF
V: TRBV21-1; size: NA; D: NA; J: TRBJ1-1; DNA: TGTGCCAGCAAAGACGGATGGGACGCCGAAGCTTTCTTT; CDR3: CASKDGWDAEAFF
V: TRBV6-6; size: once; D: NA; J: TRBJ1-1; DNA: TGTGCCAGCAGGCTCTTTATGGAGGGAAACACTGAAGCTTTCTTT; CDR3: CASRLFMEGNTEAFF
V: TRBV5-1; size: NA; D: NA; J: TRBJ2-7; DNA: TGCGCCAGCAGCTTGGACGGGACGGACTACTACGAGCAGTACTTC; CDR3: CASSLDGTDYYEQYF
V: TRBV3-1; size: few; D: TRBD2; J: TRBJ2-3; DNA: TGTGCCAGCAGCCATGGACTAGCGGGGATTCCCACAGATACGCAGTATTTT; CDR3: CASSHGLAGIPTDTQYF
V: TRBV12-3/TRBV12-4; size: NA; D: TRBD1; J: TRBJ2-7; DNA: TGTGCCAGCAGTTTCGGGACAGGGGGGTTTTACGAGCAGTACTTC; CDR3: CASSFGTGGFYEQYF